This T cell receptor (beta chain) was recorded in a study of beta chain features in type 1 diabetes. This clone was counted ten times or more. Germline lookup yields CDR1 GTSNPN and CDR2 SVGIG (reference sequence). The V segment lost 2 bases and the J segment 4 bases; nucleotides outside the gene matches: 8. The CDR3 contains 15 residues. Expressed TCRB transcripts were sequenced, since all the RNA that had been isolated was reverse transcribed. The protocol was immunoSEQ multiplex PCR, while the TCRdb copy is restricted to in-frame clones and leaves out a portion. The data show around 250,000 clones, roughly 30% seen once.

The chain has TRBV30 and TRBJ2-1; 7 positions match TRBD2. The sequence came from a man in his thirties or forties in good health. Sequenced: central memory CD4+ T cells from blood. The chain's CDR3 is CAWSTPSGAYNEQFF. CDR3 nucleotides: TGTGCCTGGAGTACCCCTAGCGGAGCGTACAATGAGCAGTTCTTC. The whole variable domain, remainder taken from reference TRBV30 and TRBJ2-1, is SQTIHQWPATLVQPVGSPLSLECTVEGTSNPNLYWYRQAAGRGLQLLFYSVGIGQISSEVPQNLSASRPQDRQFILSSKKLLLSDSGFYLCAWSTPSGAYNEQFFGPGTRLTVL.